This T cell receptor (beta chain) was sequenced during a study of technical replicates of blood from several donors. The table came from immunoSEQ multiplex PCR; TCRdb's copy has only in-frame clones and leaves some out. Found here are about 69,000 clones, over 75% of them singletons; the top ten hold less than 5%. The CDR3 loop spans 16 amino acids. From germline, CDR1 is KGHSH and CDR2 LQKENI. V lost 3 bases and J lost 0, with 13 bases in between. This TCR was sampled from a human donor in good health. Some clones in this sample may be carry-over from other donors' samples. The gene calls are TRBV18 and TRBJ2-3; perhaps TRBD2 as D (5 bases). Sequencing was performed on PBMCs. CDR3 loop: CASSPAWTSSTDTQYF. The CDR3 nucleotides are TGTGCCAGCTCACCGGCATGGACTTCTAGCACAGATACGCAGTATTTT.